This TCR beta chain was sequenced during a study of cytotoxic CD8 clonotypes in ibrutinib-treated CLL (dated by TCRdb to about 2021). Describing the broader study: The cohort had 11 relapsed/refractory and roughly 15 treatment-naive patients; some 17 were IGHV unmutated. Response samples were taken after a median of 12 months on treatment, ranging from roughly 6 to 36 months. Every remission and progressive disease sample was obtained while ibrutinib was still being received by the patients. Longitudinal samples were obtainable from about 30% of the roughly 90 participants in the trial. Partial responses were observed in about 25 patients and complete responses in 2; after a median follow-up of around 68 months, remission was maintained in roughly 14 patients and progression was observed in roughly 12. An average of roughly 270,000 productive templates and some 99,000 productive rearrangements was obtained per sample. Cryopreserved peripheral blood mononuclear cells were collected at three points: before therapy, at response, and at either sustained remission or disease progression.

About this clone itself: Which antigen it targets is not known. One base away there is no much larger clone; base qualities are not given.

Paper-wide results and their limitations: Public clonotypes were found to be uncommon and were observed to contract or remain stable during treatment; the increase in clonality was shown to reflect expansion of private clonotypes at ibrutinib response. Baseline clonality exceeded that of age-matched healthy donors and correlated strongly with circulating CD8+ T-cell counts. Clonality rose at ibrutinib response, remained stable during sustained remission, and dropped back toward baseline at progression. Sampling times were not matched between sustained-remission and progressing patients, and lymph node repertoires were not studied.

The goal of deep resolution MiSeq sequencing was a depth between 1 in 1 million and 1 in 200,000 T cells, and coverage averaged 10x per clonotype. The immunoSEQ hsTCRB Kit was used to generate TCR beta libraries. As for the authors' bioinformatics: ImmunoSEQ Data Assistant and ImmunoSEQ Analyzer were used for data analysis, and V, D and J genes were assigned according to IMGT definitions. Clonality was computed as one minus normalized Shannon entropy of productive rearrangement frequencies, ranging from 0 to 1. Public clonotype analysis was restricted to overrepresented clonotypes comprising at least 0.05% of each patient's repertoire. About a dozen repertoires from age-matched healthy donors, obtained from immuneACCESS, served as clonality controls. As stored in TCRdb, this immuneACCESS dataset retains in-frame rearrangements with V and J assigned. A fraction of the clones does not appear; measured against another copy, unresolved V genes explain less than half of the discrepancy, and the remainder lacks a known reason. V, J and clone size are taken as reported in that table, and D and trimming were inferred from the DNA itself. Within this sample are more than 50,000 clones, with approximately 57% of them counted one time only. About 14% of the sample rests with the top ten.

V is shortened by 4 bases, J by 0 bases, and the region joining them spans 9 bases. The CDR3 starts with the cysteine, ends with the phenylalanine, and has 14 residues. The sequence is cut down to CDR3 DNA, 42 bases in frame from base 1. From a lookup of the germline V gene, CDR1 and CDR2 are MGHRA and YSYEKL. The time point label, as the study defines it: 12 months on ibrutinib. For TCR beta library preparation, roughly 2 micrograms of genomic DNA were extracted from the cryopreserved PBMCs. High-throughput TCR beta sequencing was performed on longitudinal blood samples from CLL patients receiving ibrutinib monotherapy. Patients were enrolled in a phase 2 open-label single-center ibrutinib monotherapy trial.

This sample comprised PBMCs, obtained after 12 months of ibrutinib treatment. The rearranged segments are TRBV4-1 and TRBJ1-1, with no reliable assignment of the D segment. The origin of this receptor is a human donor with chronic lymphocytic leukemia. Here is the DNA: TGCGCCAGCAGCCCCCTGATCATGAACACTGAAGCTTTCTTT. Its protein is CASSPLIMNTEAFF.